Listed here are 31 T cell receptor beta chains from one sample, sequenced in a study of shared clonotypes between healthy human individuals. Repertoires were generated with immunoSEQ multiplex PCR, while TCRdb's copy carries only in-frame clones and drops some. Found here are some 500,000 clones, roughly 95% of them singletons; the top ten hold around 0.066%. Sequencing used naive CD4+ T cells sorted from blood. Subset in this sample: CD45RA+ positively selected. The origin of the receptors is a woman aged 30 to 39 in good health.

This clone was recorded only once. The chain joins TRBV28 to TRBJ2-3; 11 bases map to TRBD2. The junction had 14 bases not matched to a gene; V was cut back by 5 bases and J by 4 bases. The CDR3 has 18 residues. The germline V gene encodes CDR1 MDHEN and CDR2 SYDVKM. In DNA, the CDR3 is TGTGCCAGCAGTAGTACCTATAGCGGGAGGGTGGGGTCAGATACGCAGTATTTT. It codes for CASSSTYSGRVGSDTQYF.

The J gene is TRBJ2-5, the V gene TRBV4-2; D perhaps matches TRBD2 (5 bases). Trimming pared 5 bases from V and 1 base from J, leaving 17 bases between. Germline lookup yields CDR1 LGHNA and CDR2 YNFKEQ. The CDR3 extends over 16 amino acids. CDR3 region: CASSSNAPGIQETQYF. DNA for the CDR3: TGTGCCAGCAGCTCGAATGCTCCGGGAATCCAAGAGACCCAGTACTTC.

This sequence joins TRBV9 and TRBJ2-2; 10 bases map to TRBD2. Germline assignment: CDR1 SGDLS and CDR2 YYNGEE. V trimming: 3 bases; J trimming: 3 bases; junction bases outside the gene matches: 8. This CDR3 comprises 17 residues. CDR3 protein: CASSESTGTSDTGELFF. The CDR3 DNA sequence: TGTGCCAGCAGCGAATCCACCGGGACTAGCGACACCGGGGAGCTGTTTTTT.

The CDR3 region has the DNA TGTGCCAGCAGTTCCCTATTGGGGAGATACGAGCAGTACTTC. Protein sequence: CASSSLLGRYEQYF. The rearrangement links TRBV28 to TRBJ2-7; perhaps TRBD2 as D (5 bases). This CDR3 has 14 residues. V was clipped by 4 bases and J by 4 bases, with 14 bases between them. Germline V gene data show CDR1 as MDHEN and CDR2 as SYDVKM.

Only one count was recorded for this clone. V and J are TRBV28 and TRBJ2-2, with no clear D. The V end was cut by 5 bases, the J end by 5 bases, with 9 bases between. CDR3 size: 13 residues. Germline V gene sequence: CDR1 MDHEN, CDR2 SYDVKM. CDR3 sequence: CASSPDSTGELFF. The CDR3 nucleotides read TGTGCCAGCAGTCCCGATTCGACCGGGGAGCTGTTTTTT.

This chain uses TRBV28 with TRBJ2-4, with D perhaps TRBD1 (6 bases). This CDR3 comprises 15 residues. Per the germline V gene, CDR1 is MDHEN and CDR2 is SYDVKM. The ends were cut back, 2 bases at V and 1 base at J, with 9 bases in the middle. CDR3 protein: CASSLSGQAKNIQYF. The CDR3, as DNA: TGTGCCAGCAGTTTAAGTGGACAGGCCAAAAACATTCAGTACTTC. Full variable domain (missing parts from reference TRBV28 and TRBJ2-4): DVKVTQSSRYLVKRTGEKVFLECVQDMDHENMFWYRQDPGLGLRLIYFSYDVKMKEKGDIPEGYSVSREKKERFSLILESASTNQTSMYLCASSLSGQAKNIQYFGAGTRLSVL.

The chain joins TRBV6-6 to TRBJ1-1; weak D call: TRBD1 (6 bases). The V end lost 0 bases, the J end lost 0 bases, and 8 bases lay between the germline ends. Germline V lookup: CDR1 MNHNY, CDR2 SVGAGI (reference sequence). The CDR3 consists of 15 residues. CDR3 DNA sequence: TGTGCCAGCAGTTACTCAGCAGGGGTGAACACTGAAGCTTTCTTT. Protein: CASSYSAGVNTEAFF.

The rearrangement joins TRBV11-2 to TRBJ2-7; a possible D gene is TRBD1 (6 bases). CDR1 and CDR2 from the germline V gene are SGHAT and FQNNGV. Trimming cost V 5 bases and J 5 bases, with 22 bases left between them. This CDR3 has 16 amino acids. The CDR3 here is CASSPRGARGRNEQYF. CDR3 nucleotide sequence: TGTGCCAGCAGCCCCCGTGGGGCCAGGGGACGGAACGAGCAGTACTTC.

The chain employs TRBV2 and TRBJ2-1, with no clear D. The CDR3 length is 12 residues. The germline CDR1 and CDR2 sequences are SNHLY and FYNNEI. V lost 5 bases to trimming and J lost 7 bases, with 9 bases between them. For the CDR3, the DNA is TGTGCCAGCAGTCCGATGGAAAATGAGCAGTTCTTC. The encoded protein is CASSPMENEQFF.

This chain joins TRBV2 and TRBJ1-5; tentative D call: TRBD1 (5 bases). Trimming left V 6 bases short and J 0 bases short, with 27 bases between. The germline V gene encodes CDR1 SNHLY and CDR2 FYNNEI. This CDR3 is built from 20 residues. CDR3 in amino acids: CASSRATLLWGTNSNQPQHF. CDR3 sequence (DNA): TGTGCCAGCAGCAGAGCCACGCTACTATGGGGGACGAATAGCAATCAGCCCCAGCATTTT.

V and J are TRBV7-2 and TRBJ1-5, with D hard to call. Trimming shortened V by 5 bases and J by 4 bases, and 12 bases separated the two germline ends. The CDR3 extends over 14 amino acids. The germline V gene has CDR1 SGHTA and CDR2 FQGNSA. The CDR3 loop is CASSPRSGNQPQHF. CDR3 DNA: TGTGCCAGCAGCCCGCGATCGGGGAATCAGCCCCAGCATTTT.

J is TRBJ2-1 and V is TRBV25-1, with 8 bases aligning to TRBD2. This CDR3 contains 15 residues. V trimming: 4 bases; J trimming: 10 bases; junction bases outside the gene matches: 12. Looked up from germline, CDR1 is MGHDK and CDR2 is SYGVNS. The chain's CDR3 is CASSAPSSRLAEQFF. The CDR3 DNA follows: TGTGCCAGCAGTGCCCCGTCATCTAGACTAGCGGAGCAGTTCTTC.

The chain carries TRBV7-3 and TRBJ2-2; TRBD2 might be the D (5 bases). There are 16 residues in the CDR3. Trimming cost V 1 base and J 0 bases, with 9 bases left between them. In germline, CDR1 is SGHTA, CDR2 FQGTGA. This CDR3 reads CASSLNSGTNTGELFF. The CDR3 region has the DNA TGTGCCAGCAGCTTAAATTCCGGGACGAACACCGGGGAGCTGTTTTTT.

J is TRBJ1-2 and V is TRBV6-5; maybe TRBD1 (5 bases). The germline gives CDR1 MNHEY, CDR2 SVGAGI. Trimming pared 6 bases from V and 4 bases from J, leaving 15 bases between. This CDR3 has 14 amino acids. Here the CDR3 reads CASRPPGVVYGYTF. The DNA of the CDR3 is TGTGCCAGCAGGCCGCCGGGGGTAGTCTATGGCTACACCTTC.

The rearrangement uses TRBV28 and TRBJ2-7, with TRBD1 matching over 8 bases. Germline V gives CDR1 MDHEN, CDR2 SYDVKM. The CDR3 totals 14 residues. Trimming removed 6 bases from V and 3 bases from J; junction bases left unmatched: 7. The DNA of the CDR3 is TGTGCCAGCAGAACCTCAGGGGGCCACTACGAGCAGTACTTC. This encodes CASRTSGGHYEQYF.

CDR3 in amino acids: CASRRLGNTGELFF. The CDR3 DNA reads as TGTGCCAGCAGGCGACTGGGTAACACCGGGGAGCTGTTTTTT. This chain joins TRBV4-2 and TRBJ2-2, with no clear D. From germline, CDR1 is LGHNA and CDR2 YNFKEQ. The CDR3 loop spans 14 amino acids. V was pared by 6 bases and J by 2 bases, with 10 bases between.

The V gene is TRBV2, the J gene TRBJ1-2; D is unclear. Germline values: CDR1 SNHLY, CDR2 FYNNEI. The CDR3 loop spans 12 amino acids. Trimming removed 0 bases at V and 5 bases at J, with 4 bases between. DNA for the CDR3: TGTGCCAGCAGTGAAGCCGGGTATGGCTACACCTTC. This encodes CASSEAGYGYTF.

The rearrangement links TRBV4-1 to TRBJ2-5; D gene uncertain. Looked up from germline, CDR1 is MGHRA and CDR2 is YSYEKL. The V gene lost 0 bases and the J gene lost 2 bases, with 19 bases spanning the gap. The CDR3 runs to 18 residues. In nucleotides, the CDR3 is TGCGCCAGCAGCCAAGATTGGTACCCGACACCTAGGCAAGAGACCCAGTACTTC. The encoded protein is CASSQDWYPTPRQETQYF.

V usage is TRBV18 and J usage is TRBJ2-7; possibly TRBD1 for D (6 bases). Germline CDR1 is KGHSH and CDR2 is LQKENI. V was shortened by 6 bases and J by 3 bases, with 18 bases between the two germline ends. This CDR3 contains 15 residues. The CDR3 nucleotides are TGTGCCAGCTCCCCAGGGGTGGCAGACCGCTACGAGCAGTACTTC. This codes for CASSPGVADRYEQYF.

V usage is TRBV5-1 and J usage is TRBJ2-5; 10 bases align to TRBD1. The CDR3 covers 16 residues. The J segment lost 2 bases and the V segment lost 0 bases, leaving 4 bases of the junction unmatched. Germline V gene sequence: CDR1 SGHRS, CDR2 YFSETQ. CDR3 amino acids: CASSLGRDRGQETQYF. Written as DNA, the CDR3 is TGCGCCAGCAGCTTGGGCCGGGACAGGGGACAAGAGACCCAGTACTTC.

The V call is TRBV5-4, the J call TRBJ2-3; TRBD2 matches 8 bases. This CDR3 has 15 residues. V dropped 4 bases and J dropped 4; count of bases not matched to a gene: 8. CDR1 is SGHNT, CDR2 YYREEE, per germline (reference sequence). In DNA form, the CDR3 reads TGTGCCAGCAGCAAATGGACTAGCTTCCCAGATACGCAGTATTTT. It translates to CASSKWTSFPDTQYF.

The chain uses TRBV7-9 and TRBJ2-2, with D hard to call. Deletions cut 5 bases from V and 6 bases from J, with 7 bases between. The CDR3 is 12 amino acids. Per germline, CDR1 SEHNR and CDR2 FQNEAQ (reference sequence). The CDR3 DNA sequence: TGTGCCAGCAGCCATGGCCCCGGGGAGCTGTTTTTT. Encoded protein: CASSHGPGELFF. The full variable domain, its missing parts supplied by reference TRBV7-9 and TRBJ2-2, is DTGVSQNPRHKITKRGQNVTFRCDPISEHNRLYWYRQTLGQGPEFLTYFQNEAQLEKSRLLSDRFSAERPKGSFSTLEIQRTEQGDSAMYLCASSHGPGELFFGEGSRLTVL.

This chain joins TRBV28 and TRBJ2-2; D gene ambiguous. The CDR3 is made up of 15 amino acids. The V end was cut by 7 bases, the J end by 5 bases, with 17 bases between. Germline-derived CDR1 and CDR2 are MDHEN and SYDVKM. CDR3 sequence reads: CASMSNPQVTGELFF. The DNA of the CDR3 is TGTGCCAGCATGTCGAACCCTCAGGTGACCGGGGAGCTGTTTTTT.

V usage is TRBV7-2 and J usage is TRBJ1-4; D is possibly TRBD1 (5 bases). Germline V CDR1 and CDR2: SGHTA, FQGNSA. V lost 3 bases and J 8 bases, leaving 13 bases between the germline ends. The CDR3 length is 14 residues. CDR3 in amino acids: CASSLGGNREKLFF. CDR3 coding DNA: TGTGCCAGCAGCTTGGGGGGAAATCGAGAAAAACTGTTTTTT.

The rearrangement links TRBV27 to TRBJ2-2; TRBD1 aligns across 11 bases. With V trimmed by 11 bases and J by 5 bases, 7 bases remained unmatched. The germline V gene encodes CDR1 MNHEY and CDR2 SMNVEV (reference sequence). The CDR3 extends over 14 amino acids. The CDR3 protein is CASKGQGVTGELFF. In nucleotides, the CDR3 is TGTGCCTCGAAGGGACAGGGGGTTACCGGGGAGCTGTTTTTT.

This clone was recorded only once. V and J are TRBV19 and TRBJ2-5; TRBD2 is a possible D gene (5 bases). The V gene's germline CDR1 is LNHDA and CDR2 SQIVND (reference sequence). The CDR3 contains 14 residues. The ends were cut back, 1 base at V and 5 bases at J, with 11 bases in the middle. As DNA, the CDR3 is TGTGCCAGTAGTATAGCGGGATCCTGGGAGACCCAGTACTTC. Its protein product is CASSIAGSWETQYF.

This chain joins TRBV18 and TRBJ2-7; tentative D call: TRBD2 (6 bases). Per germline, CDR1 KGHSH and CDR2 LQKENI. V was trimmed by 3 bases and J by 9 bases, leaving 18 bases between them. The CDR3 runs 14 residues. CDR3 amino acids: CASSPPPRDSGQYF. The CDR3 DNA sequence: TGTGCCAGCTCACCTCCCCCGAGGGACTCGGGGCAGTACTTC.

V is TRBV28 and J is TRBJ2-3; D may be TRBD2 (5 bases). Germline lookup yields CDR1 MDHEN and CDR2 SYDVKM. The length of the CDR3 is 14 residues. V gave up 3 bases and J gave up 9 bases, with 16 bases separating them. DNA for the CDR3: TGTGCCAGCAGTTTTGGGCCAATCAGGAGGACGCAGTATTTT. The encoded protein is CASSFGPIRRTQYF. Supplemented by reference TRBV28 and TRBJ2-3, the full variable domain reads DVKVTQSSRYLVKRTGEKVFLECVQDMDHENMFWYRQDPGLGLRLIYFSYDVKMKEKGDIPEGYSVSREKKERFSLILESASTNQTSMYLCASSFGPIRRTQYFGPGTRLTVL.

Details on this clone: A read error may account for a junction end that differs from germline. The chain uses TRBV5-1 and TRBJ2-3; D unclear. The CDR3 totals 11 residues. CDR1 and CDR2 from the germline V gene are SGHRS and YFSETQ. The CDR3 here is CASKLKDTQYF. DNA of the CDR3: TGCGCGAGCAAGCTGAAAGATACGCAGTATTTT.

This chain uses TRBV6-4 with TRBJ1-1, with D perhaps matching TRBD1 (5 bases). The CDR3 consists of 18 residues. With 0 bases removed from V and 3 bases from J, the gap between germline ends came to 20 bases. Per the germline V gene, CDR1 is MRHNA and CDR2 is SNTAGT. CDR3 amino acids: CASSDSFRERVPDTEAFF. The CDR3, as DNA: TGTGCCAGCAGTGACTCGTTCAGGGAACGAGTTCCGGACACTGAAGCTTTCTTT.

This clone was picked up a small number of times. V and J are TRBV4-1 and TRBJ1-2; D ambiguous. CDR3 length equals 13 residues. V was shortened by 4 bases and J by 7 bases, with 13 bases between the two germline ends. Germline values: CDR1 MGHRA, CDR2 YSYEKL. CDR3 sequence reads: CASSRGGSSGYTF. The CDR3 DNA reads TGCGCCAGCAGCCGAGGAGGGAGCTCTGGCTACACCTTC.